This is a list of T cell receptor beta chains from one sample in a study of identical twins. TCRdb ran MiXCR on the 5' RACE reads and lists one entry per CDR3 protein. The repertoire holds hundreds of thousands of distinct CDR3 sequences, approximately 20% seen once, with approximately 0.52% in the top ten. A further study also used this sample, focusing on yellow fever vaccine responses in identical twins.

Sequencing was performed on CD4+ T cells sorted from blood. These receptor sequences come from a woman aged 18-29 years in good health. Each CDR3 is given without its conserved first and last residue.

cdr3_aa v_call
ASSPSGTGATEAF TRBV28
SARAGTGVNEQF TRBV20-1
ASSQGVGKNIQY TRBV5-4
ASSPFRDRRTYEQY TRBV28
ASGLAGGLPSRNEQF TRBV12-3/TRBV12-4
ASSLGNSGHGYT TRBV5-1
ASSRTGGPSSYEQC TRBV4-2
ASGNRGMVLMNTGELF TRBV2
ASSLYGGSNTGELF TRBV7-2
ASRTAGGSYNEQF TRBV5-1
ASSLGQASYNSPLH TRBV5-1
CVPFRDTYTDTQY TRBV20-1
ASSRTGQKGRNEQF TRBV18
ASRLDPITGELF TRBV6-1
ASSPGHSRRSPLH TRBV27
SATGIHTDTQY TRBV20-1
ASRSLAAFTDTQY TRBV12-3/TRBV12-4
ASSLTRGGYYEQF TRBV5-1
ASSQATGQGGYT TRBV4-1
ASSEWASGTGELF TRBV6-1
ASSLFDRGPANTGELF TRBV5-1
SAGTGNEQF TRBV29-1
ASSQDRQRNEKLF TRBV4-1
ASRHLREPNTEAF TRBV6-1
ASRSGLSSSEAF TRBV5-1
ATQGQGSTDTQY TRBV24-1
ASSEGVLETQY TRBV12-3/TRBV12-4
SAYPPGSGANVLT TRBV20-1
ASSPGQAVRNTIY TRBV18
ASSLNRNAYGYT TRBV5-1
ASSQGRGLGEKLF TRBV4-2
ASSLGQGDTDTQY TRBV12-3/TRBV12-4